These 20 T cell receptor beta chains originate from one sample sequenced in a study of blood T cell repertoires in COVID-19 (TCRdb year 2020). Libraries came from the immunoSEQ multiplex PCR assay. What TCRdb holds here is the immuneACCESS table cut down to in-frame rearrangements. Part of the clones is not present; checked against another copy, under half of the missing clones reflect an unresolved V gene, and the others are unexplained. A total of under 200,000 clones appear in this sample, around 80% of them only once. The top ten constitute approximately 9.9% of the sample. The specimen was PBMCs or T cells enriched from blood (not recorded which). All receptors come from a man between 45 and 60 years old who had recovered from COVID-19.

This clone was seen more than once but under ten times. This chain links TRBV2 with TRBJ1-1; 7 bases agree with TRBD1. The CDR3 sequence is 17 residues long. With 4 bases clipped from V and 0 bases from J, the junction kept 11 bases outside the gene matches. Germline V gene sequence: CDR1 SNHLY, CDR2 FYNNEI. The CDR3 region has the DNA TGTGCCAGCAGTGGCCTATCGGGACAGACGATGAACACTGAAGCTTTCTTT. Translation gives CASSGLSGQTMNTEAFF.

This chain links TRBV6-1 with TRBJ1-6, with D possibly matching TRBD1 (6 bases). CDR1 MNHNS and CDR2 SASEGT come from the germline V gene. Trimming stripped 2 bases from V and 5 bases from J, with 13 bases between. CDR3 length equals 16 residues. The CDR3 DNA follows: TGTGCCAGCAGTGAACTTAGGACAGCTAATAATTCACCCCTCCACTTT. Protein product: CASSELRTANNSPLHF.

The chain joins TRBV5-1 to TRBJ2-3; the D gene is possibly TRBD2 (5 bases). Per the germline V gene, CDR1 is SGHRS and CDR2 is YFSETQ. The CDR3 totals 15 residues. The ends were cut back, 1 base at V and 2 bases at J, with 11 bases in the middle. The CDR3 loop is CASSLYGETTDTQYF. CDR3 sequence (DNA): TGCGCCAGCAGCTTGTATGGGGAGACCACAGATACGCAGTATTTT.

This chain connects TRBV30 to TRBJ1-2; 7 bases map to TRBD1. V gave up 0 bases and J gave up 6 bases; unmatched junction bases: 4. The CDR3 spans 13 residues. Germline assignment: CDR1 GTSNPN and CDR2 SVGIG (reference sequence). CDR3 DNA sequence: TGTGCCTGGAGTGTGGGCAGGGGGGATGGCTACACCTTC. Protein product: CAWSVGRGDGYTF. Full variable domain (remainder filled in from reference TRBV30 and TRBJ1-2): SQTIHQWPATLVQPVGSPLSLECTVEGTSNPNLYWYRQAAGRGLQLLFYSVGIGQISSEVPQNLSASRPQDRQFILSSKKLLLSDSGFYLCAWSVGRGDGYTFGSGTRLTVV.

The chain combines TRBV5-1 with TRBJ1-1, with D possibly TRBD1 on 6 matching bases. The V gene lost 2 bases and the J gene lost 2 bases, with 13 bases spanning the gap. Germline CDR1 reads SGHRS; CDR2 reads YFSETQ. This CDR3 is 15 amino acids long. The CDR3 sequence is CASSLQTGPNTEAFF. The DNA of the CDR3 is TGCGCCAGCAGCTTACAGACAGGCCCTAACACTGAAGCTTTCTTT.

This chain joins TRBV10-3 and TRBJ2-7; D perhaps matches TRBD1 (6 bases). Trimming removed 4 bases from V and 3 bases from J, with 13 bases in between. The CDR3 consists of 14 residues. Germline CDR1 is ENHRY and CDR2 is SYGVKD. CDR3 loop: CAISVAGEVYEQYF. For the CDR3, the DNA is TGTGCCATCAGTGTGGCAGGGGAAGTCTACGAGCAGTACTTC.

V is TRBV27 and J is TRBJ2-4; a possible D gene is TRBD2 (6 bases). Trimming took 2 bases from V and 9 from J, leaving 11 bases between them. The V gene's germline CDR1 is MNHEY and CDR2 SMNVEV (reference sequence). The CDR3 runs 13 residues. CDR3: CASSLGGFGIQYF. CDR3 nucleotide sequence: TGTGCCAGCAGTTTAGGAGGGTTTGGCATTCAGTACTTC.

This chain joins TRBV24-1 and TRBJ1-5, with 11 nucleotides matching TRBD1. Trimming removed 4 bases from V and 6 bases from J; junction bases left unmatched: 10. The V gene's germline CDR1 is KGHDR and CDR2 SFDVKD. The CDR3 has 17 amino acids. CDR3 protein: CATSDRTGGCSSQPQHF. In nucleotides, the CDR3 is TGTGCCACCAGTGACCGGACAGGGGGCTGTTCGAGTCAGCCCCAGCATTTT.

The chain uses TRBV7-9 and TRBJ2-2; no definite D call. Germline V gene data show CDR1 as SEHNR and CDR2 as FQNEAQ (reference sequence). The CDR3 contains 14 residues. V gave up 8 bases and J gave up 0 bases, with 10 bases separating them. This CDR3 is CASDTWANTGELFF. CDR3 coding DNA: TGTGCCAGCGACACTTGGGCGAACACCGGGGAGCTGTTTTTT.

This sequence joins TRBV5-1 and TRBJ2-5; the match to TRBD1 covers 8 bases. CDR1 is SGHRS and CDR2 is YFSETQ in the germline V gene. V lost 4 bases and J lost 4; bases outside the gene matches: 12. The CDR3 consists of 16 residues. The CDR3 is CASSTRIGTGAETQYF. CDR3 coding DNA: TGCGCCAGCAGCACCCGGATCGGGACAGGAGCAGAGACCCAGTACTTC. The full variable domain, with the rest looked up from reference TRBV5-1 and TRBJ2-5, is KAGVTQTPRYLIKTRGQQVTLSCSPISGHRSVSWYQQTPGQGLQFLFEYFSETQRNKGNFPGRFSGRQFSNSRSEMNVSTLELGDSALYLCASSTRIGTGAETQYFGPGTRLLVL.

V and J are TRBV5-1 and TRBJ2-5; perhaps TRBD2 as D (6 bases). The CDR3 consists of 16 residues. The V end lost 0 bases, the J end lost 2 bases, and 14 bases lay between the germline ends. From germline, CDR1 is SGHRS and CDR2 YFSETQ. The CDR3 coding sequence is TGCGCCAGCAGCTTGGAAATAGCGGTTACACAAGAGACCCAGTACTTC. It translates to CASSLEIAVTQETQYF.

The rearrangement uses TRBV6-5 and TRBJ2-1; D not resolved. CDR3 length: 15 residues. Trimming took off 2 bases at V and 0 bases at J, with 8 bases between the two ends. Germline V gives CDR1 MNHEY, CDR2 SVGAGI. CDR3 nucleotides: TGTGCCAGCAGTTACCGATTGAGCTCCTACAATGAGCAGTTCTTC. Translating it yields CASSYRLSSYNEQFF.

A single count supports this clone. The chain employs TRBV24-1 and TRBJ2-1; 8 positions match TRBD1. Trimming removed 3 bases from V and 7 bases from J; junction bases left unmatched: 10. The CDR3 runs to 16 residues. Germline values: CDR1 KGHDR, CDR2 SFDVKD. As DNA, the CDR3 is TGTGCCACCAGTGATCTATCAGAGACAGGGGTGAATGAGCAGTTCTTC. Its translation: CATSDLSETGVNEQFF.

The rearrangement links TRBV3-1 (or the pseudogene TRBV3-2) to TRBJ2-7; TRBD2 might be the D (5 bases). Germline CDR1 reads LGHDT; CDR2 reads YNNKEL (reference sequence). Trimming removed 4 bases at V and 0 bases at J, with 13 bases between. This CDR3 contains 15 residues. The CDR3 nucleotides are TGTGCCAGCAGCCTGGAGCGGAAAAGCTCCTACGAGCAGTACTTC. This sequence encodes CASSLERKSSYEQYF.

The chain uses TRBV6-5 and TRBJ2-1; 7 bases align to TRBD1. With 8 bases clipped from V and 4 bases from J, the junction kept 11 bases outside the gene matches. This CDR3 has 15 amino acids. CDR1 is MNHEY, CDR2 SVGAGI, per germline. This CDR3 reads CASATPGQIYNEQFF. The CDR3 DNA sequence: TGTGCCAGCGCCACTCCGGGACAGATATACAATGAGCAGTTCTTC.

The chain has TRBV7-9 and TRBJ2-7; 10 bases fit TRBD2. CDR3 size: 16 residues. The junction had 13 bases not matched to a gene; V was cut back by 5 bases and J by 6 bases. Germline V lookup: CDR1 SEHNR, CDR2 FQNEAQ (reference sequence). Here the CDR3 DNA reads TGTGCCAGCAGCCCTGACCTCAAGACTAGCGGGTTCGAGCAGTACTTC. Its translation: CASSPDLKTSGFEQYF.

This sequence joins TRBV3-1 (or the pseudogene TRBV3-2) and TRBJ1-1; TRBD1 is a possible D gene (6 bases). V was cut by 6 bases and J by 2 bases, with 10 bases left in between. CDR3 length equals 13 residues. The germline CDR1 and CDR2 sequences are LGHDT and YNNKEL (reference sequence). The DNA for the CDR3 is TGTGCCAGCAGTCGGACAGTCAACACTGAAGCTTTCTTT. Translating it yields CASSRTVNTEAFF.

This clone was detected once. This sequence joins TRBV7-9 and TRBJ2-5; D may be TRBD2 (5 bases). Per germline, CDR1 SEHNR and CDR2 FQNEAQ (reference sequence). V lost 2 bases, J lost 2 bases, and 15 bases lay in between. This CDR3 is built from 16 residues. CDR3 residues: CASSLRGISAQETQYF. The CDR3 bases are TGTGCCAGCAGCTTACGAGGGATTTCCGCTCAAGAGACCCAGTACTTC.

V is TRBV7-9 and J is TRBJ1-2; 8 nucleotides line up with TRBD1. This CDR3 comprises 14 residues. From germline, CDR1 is SEHNR and CDR2 FQNEAQ (reference sequence). The V gene end was trimmed by 5 bases and the J gene end by 4 bases; junction bases not matched to a gene: 6. CDR3 loop: CASSDDRGVYGYTF. CDR3 DNA sequence: TGTGCCAGCAGCGATGACAGGGGCGTCTATGGCTACACCTTC. The full variable domain, with the rest looked up from reference TRBV7-9 and TRBJ1-2, is DTGVSQNPRHKITKRGQNVTFRCDPISEHNRLYWYRQTLGQGPEFLTYFQNEAQLEKSRLLSDRFSAERPKGSFSTLEIQRTEQGDSAMYLCASSDDRGVYGYTFGSGTRLTVV.

V gene TRBV5-1 combines with J gene TRBJ2-2, with 8 bases that match TRBD2. The CDR3 sequence is 15 residues long. The ends lost 5 bases at V and 1 base at J; junction bases unmatched: 4. The germline gives CDR1 SGHRS, CDR2 YFSETQ. The CDR3 loop reads CASSKSGGNTGELFF. The DNA of the CDR3 is TGCGCCAGCAGTAAAAGCGGGGGGAACACCGGGGAGCTGTTTTTT.